The 21 T cell receptor beta chains presented below share a single source sample, sequenced in a study of T-cell memory formation after mild COVID-19. TCRdb used MiXCR to reprocess the 5' RACE reads, holding one entry per CDR3 protein. The sample has roughly 150,000 distinct CDR3 sequences, about 14% seen once; the top ten hold 14%. Sequenced: PBMCs or a T cell subset sorted from them (not recorded which). These TCRs come from an adult woman who had mild COVID-19 (a few samples of this study predate the infection). Cell type and time point are not known.

The chain carries TRBV24-1 and TRBJ2-1; 10 bases match TRBD2. V lost 8 bases to trimming and J lost 0 bases; unmatched junction nucleotides: 6. The V gene's germline CDR1 is KGHDR and CDR2 SFDVKD. This CDR3 has 16 amino acids. The CDR3 is CATMSGGASSYNEQFF. The CDR3 region has the DNA TGTGCCACCATGAGCGGGGGGGCTAGCTCCTACAATGAGCAGTTCTTC.

J is TRBJ2-3 and V is TRBV9; D is possibly TRBD1 or TRBD2 (6 bases each). The CDR3 spans 15 residues. Germline V gives CDR1 SGDLS, CDR2 YYNGEE. Trimming stripped 0 bases from V and 0 bases from J, with 8 bases between. CDR3 in amino acids: CASSVGGGSTDTQYF. CDR3 bases: TGTGCCAGCAGCGTAGGAGGGGGGAGCACAGATACGCAGTATTTT.

The chain joins TRBV19 to TRBJ2-1; perhaps TRBD1 as D (5 bases). V was cut by 3 bases and J by 7 bases, with 13 bases left in between. This CDR3 comprises 14 residues. The germline V gene has CDR1 LNHDA and CDR2 SQIVND (reference sequence). CDR3 sequence reads: CASSIPTRGNEQFF. For the CDR3, the DNA is TGTGCCAGTAGTATCCCTACAAGGGGTAATGAGCAGTTCTTC.

This chain uses TRBV7-9 with TRBJ1-2; D unresolved. The V and J ends lost 7 bases and 0 bases respectively, with 18 bases between them. In germline, CDR1 is SEHNR, CDR2 FQNEAQ (reference sequence). CDR3 size: 16 residues. CDR3 sequence (DNA): TGTGCCAGCACGCTCTCTGGGGTGACTACTAACTATGGCTACACCTTC. This encodes CASTLSGVTTNYGYTF.

This clonotype came up a few times. The chain joins TRBV6-2 or TRBV6-3 to TRBJ2-7; TRBD1 aligns across 8 bases. Germline values: CDR1 MNHEY, CDR2 SVGEGT. This CDR3 region has 16 residues. V was pared by 6 bases and J by 2 bases, with 12 bases of the junction left unmatched. The CDR3 nucleotides are TGTGCCAGCAGCCAGAAGGATGTGACAGGGGCCTACGAGCAGTACTTC. Its protein product is CASSQKDVTGAYEQYF.

There are a few counts of this clonotype. The chain carries TRBV25-1 and TRBJ2-1; no clear D gene. Germline-derived CDR1 and CDR2 are MGHDK and SYGVNS. The CDR3 runs to 14 residues. V lost 6 bases to trimming and J lost 6 bases, with 15 bases between them. CDR3 sequence reads: CASSSTWTFNEQFF. The CDR3 region has the DNA TGTGCCAGCAGCTCCACTTGGACCTTCAATGAGCAGTTCTTC.

The J gene is TRBJ2-5, the V gene TRBV7-9, with 10 bases fitting TRBD2. V was pared by 2 bases and J by 4 bases, with 7 bases of the junction left unmatched. Germline assignment: CDR1 SEHNR and CDR2 FQNEAQ (reference sequence). This CDR3 is 16 amino acids long. As DNA, the CDR3 is TGTGCCAGCAGCTTACCTAGCGGGGGCACCGGAGAGACCCAGTACTTC. Its translation is CASSLPSGGTGETQYF.

The chain employs TRBV3-1 and TRBJ1-1; D is ambiguous. The V gene's germline CDR1 is LGHDT and CDR2 YNNKEL (reference sequence). Deletions cut 2 bases from V and 2 bases from J, with 9 bases between. The CDR3 runs 14 residues. The CDR3 DNA follows: TGTGCCAGCAGCCAACAGAACTCCAACACTGAAGCTTTCTTT. Amino acids: CASSQQNSNTEAFF.

The chain has TRBV7-2 and TRBJ1-2; D is possibly TRBD1 (5 bases). The CDR3 is 13 residues long. The ends were cut back, 5 bases at V and 6 bases at J, with 13 bases in the middle. Germline values: CDR1 SGHTA, CDR2 FQGNSA. CDR3 sequence reads: CASSADVGHGYTF. The CDR3 DNA reads as TGTGCCAGCAGCGCTGACGTGGGGCATGGCTACACCTTC.

This sequence joins TRBV5-1 and TRBJ2-1; TRBD2 might be the D (5 bases). V dropped 4 bases and J dropped 5 bases, with 7 bases sitting between them. The CDR3 consists of 12 residues. Germline-derived CDR1 and CDR2 are SGHRS and YFSETQ. CDR3 residues: CASSRTDNEQFF. The CDR3 DNA follows: TGCGCCAGCAGCCGGACTGACAATGAGCAGTTCTTC.

This clonotype turned up a few times. The V call is TRBV29-1, the J call TRBJ1-1; tentative D call: TRBD1 (6 bases). From germline, CDR1 is SQVTM and CDR2 ANQGSEA. The CDR3 contains 14 residues. V lost 3 bases to trimming and J lost 4 bases, with 15 bases between them. Here the CDR3 reads CSVDEVRGFTEAFF. Written as DNA, the CDR3 is TGCAGCGTTGATGAGGTCAGGGGATTCACTGAAGCTTTCTTT. The full variable domain, its missing parts supplied by reference TRBV29-1 and TRBJ1-1, is SAVISQKPSRDICQRGTSLTIQCQVDSQVTMMFWYRQQPGQSLTLIATANQGSEATYESGFVIDKFPISRPNLTFSTLTVSNMSPEDSSIYLCSVDEVRGFTEAFFGQGTRLTVV.

The chain uses TRBV4-3 and TRBJ1-1; D might be TRBD1 (6 bases). Trimming took 3 bases from V and 7 from J, leaving 15 bases between them. The CDR3 contains 14 residues. Looked up from germline, CDR1 is LGHNA and CDR2 is YSLEER. The CDR3 reads CASSHPGQSYEAFF. The CDR3 DNA sequence: TGCGCCAGCAGCCATCCCGGACAGAGCTATGAAGCTTTCTTT.

This chain uses TRBV27 with TRBJ2-6, with D uncertain. CDR3 size: 15 residues. Germline V gives CDR1 MNHEY, CDR2 SMNVEV (reference sequence). The V end lost 7 bases, the J end lost 0 bases, and 10 bases lay between the germline ends. The CDR3 sequence: CASTTLNSGANVLTF. CDR3 DNA sequence: TGTGCCAGCACCACCCTAAACTCTGGGGCCAACGTCCTGACTTTC.

This clonotype was picked up a small number of times. The chain recombines TRBV5-6 with TRBJ2-7; unclear D gene. CDR1 is SGHDT and CDR2 is YYEEEE in the germline V gene. CDR3 length equals 15 residues. Trimming shortened V by 1 base and J by 1 base, and 12 bases separated the two germline ends. CDR3 nucleotide sequence: TGTGCCAGCAGCTTGACCCCGGACCAATCCTACGAGCAGTACTTC. This encodes CASSLTPDQSYEQYF.

The sample holds a few counts of this clonotype. The rearrangement joins TRBV5-1 to TRBJ1-4, with a weak D call TRBD1 (6 bases). Deletions cut 5 bases from V and 6 bases from J, with 17 bases between. Germline loops: CDR1 SGHRS, CDR2 YFSETQ. The CDR3 sequence is 15 residues long. The DNA for the CDR3 is TGCGCCAGCAGTTTGTTTCCAGGGGAGGATGAAAAACTGTTTTTT. It encodes CASSLFPGEDEKLFF.

This rearrangement joins TRBV10-3 to TRBJ2-7; 10 bases align to TRBD1. The V gene end was trimmed by 0 bases and the J gene end by 6 bases; junction bases not matched to a gene: 8. CDR3 size: 16 residues. Germline CDR1 ENHRY, CDR2 SYGVKD. The CDR3 DNA reads TGTGCCATCAGTGAGTCGATGTTGACAGGGGGCTCCGAGCAGTACTTC. Residues: CAISESMLTGGSEQYF.

Only a few counts were recorded for this clonotype. The chain uses TRBV12-3 or TRBV12-4 and TRBJ2-1, with TRBD1 matching over 11 bases. CDR3 length equals 15 residues. Germline trimming cut 7 bases from V and 4 bases from J; bases unmatched to any gene: 6. In DNA form, the CDR3 reads TGTGCCAGCACATTGGGGGACAGGGGGTACAATGAGCAGTTCTTC. It encodes CASTLGDRGYNEQFF.

Only a few counts were recorded for this clonotype. The chain links TRBV15 to TRBJ2-4; no clear D. The ends were cut back, 3 bases at V and 3 bases at J, with 15 bases in the middle. This CDR3 spans 16 amino acids. CDR1 and CDR2 (germline): LNHNV, YYDKDF (reference sequence). Written as DNA, the CDR3 is TGTGCCACCAGCAGGGACCCTGGGGTGGTCAAAAACATTCAGTACTTC. This encodes CATSRDPGVVKNIQYF. Combining the CDR3 with reference TRBV15 and TRBJ2-4 gives the whole variable domain DAMVIQNPRYQVTQFGKPVTLSCSQTLNHNVMYWYQQKSSQAPKLLFHYYDKDFNNEADTPDNFQSRRPNTSFCFLDIRSPGLGDTAMYLCATSRDPGVVKNIQYFGAGTRLSVL.

The chain joins TRBV7-6 to TRBJ2-5; 9 bases match TRBD1. Germline V gene lookup returns CDR1 SGHVS and CDR2 FNYEAQ. There are 16 residues in the CDR3. J lost 3 bases, V lost 4 bases, and 9 bases had no gene match. The CDR3 DNA reads TGTGCCAGCAGCTCCCCACAGGGGGCTAGGGAAGAGACCCAGTACTTC. Translated, it gives CASSSPQGAREETQYF.

The sample holds many counts of this clonotype. The rearrangement joins TRBV5-1 to TRBJ2-3; D unclear. Trimming took off 5 bases at V and 2 bases at J, with 12 bases between the two ends. Germline-derived CDR1 and CDR2 are SGHRS and YFSETQ. The CDR3 extends over 14 amino acids. Here the CDR3 DNA reads TGCGCCAGCAGTAAGTCGAGATACACAGATACGCAGTATTTT. This translates into CASSKSRYTDTQYF.

This clonotype appeared a few times. This sequence joins TRBV4-1 and TRBJ1-4, with 7 nucleotides matching TRBD1. The J segment lost 8 bases and the V segment lost 6 bases, leaving 9 bases of the junction unmatched. The CDR3 has 14 amino acids. The germline gives CDR1 MGHRA, CDR2 YSYEKL. CDR3 sequence: CASSPTGVREKLFF. The CDR3 region has the DNA TGCGCCAGCAGTCCCACAGGGGTTAGGGAAAAACTGTTTTTT.